A selection of T cell receptor beta chains follows, all from one sample in a study of PD-L1 blockade in urothelial cancer. This table comes from immunoSEQ multiplex PCR, and its TCRdb copy is limited to in-frame clones, with some not included. The sample records 70,000 to 85,000 clones, 85% to 90% being singletons. Sample: PBMCs, taken around atezolizumab (anti-PD-L1) treatment. The receptors stem from a man aged 70 or older with urothelial cancer. CDR3s include the opening cysteine and the closing phenylalanine or tryptophan. The D gene is left open where the match is weak. Clone size is not always given. Where it is, it says once, few, many or a class for expanded clones.

TGCGCCAGCAGCCAAGTTTATCGGGGGACCACTGAAGCTTTCTTT,CASSQVYRGTTEAFF,TRBV4-1,-,15,few,TRBJ1-1
TGTGCCAGCGGCGGACTAGCGGGAGATTACGAGCAGTACTTC,CASGGLAGDYEQYF,TRBV5-6,TRBD2,14,-,TRBJ2-7
TGTGCCAGCAGTTACCCGGTCGGTCAGGGGACAGATACGCAGTATTTT,CASSYPVGQGTDTQYF,TRBV6-6,-,16,-,TRBJ2-3
TGCAGCGTAGGGGACACTTACGAGCAGTACTTC,CSVGDTYEQYF,TRBV29-1,-,11,-,TRBJ2-7
TGTGCCAGCAGCTTGGGCGGGAGTAGGCAAGAGACCCAGTACTTC,CASSLGGSRQETQYF,TRBV5-4,TRBD2,15,-,TRBJ2-5
TGTGCCAGCAGTCCGGGGACAGATCACACCTTC,CASSPGTDHTF,TRBV27,TRBD1,11,once,TRBJ1-2
TGTGCCAGCAGCTTAGGGGGCTCGTTGAGCGAGCAGTACTTC,CASSLGGSLSEQYF,TRBV11-2,-,14,-,TRBJ2-7
TGTGCCAGCAGCTTGGGACTAGCTCTCCATGAGCAGTTCTTC,CASSLGLALHEQFF,TRBV5-4,TRBD2,14,-,TRBJ2-1
TGTGCCAGCTCACCACCCGGCAGGGGGTCCCAGTACTTC,CASSPPGRGSQYF,TRBV18,TRBD1,13,-,TRBJ2-5
TGTGCCAGCAGCTTAGCTGCGGGACAGGGGTCCACCATATATTTT,CASSLAAGQGSTIYF,TRBV7-6,TRBD1,15,-,TRBJ1-3
TGTGCCAGCAGTTACTCTTGGACTAGCGGGAAGGAGACCCAGTACTTC,CASSYSWTSGKETQYF,TRBV6-5,TRBD2,16,-,TRBJ2-5
TGTGCCAGCAGTTTCGTGACTAGCGGGAGAAACAATGAGCAGTTCTTC,CASSFVTSGRNNEQFF,TRBV6-5,TRBD2,16,-,TRBJ2-1
TGTGCCAGCAGACTGACCGGGACTAGCGGGAGTTACGAGCAGTACTTC,CASRLTGTSGSYEQYF,TRBV28,TRBD2,16,-,TRBJ2-7
TGTGCCAGCAGTCCCGGGAGCCCCACTTCCCCCGGGGAGCTGTTTTTT,CASSPGSPTSPGELFF,TRBV9,-,16,-,TRBJ2-2
TGTGCCAGCAGCTCCGCTGCCTCCCGGTGGGCGGGAGGGAAAGATACGCAGTATTTT,CASSSAASRWAGGKDTQYF,TRBV13,TRBD2,19,-,TRBJ2-3
TGTGCCAGCAGTTTCGACGGCAGGGATGAGCAGTTCTTC,CASSFDGRDEQFF,TRBV27,-,13,-,TRBJ2-1
TGCGCCAGCAGCTCGGGACTAGCGGGAGGGTGGAATGAGCAGTTCTTC,CASSSGLAGGWNEQFF,TRBV5-1,TRBD2,16,once,TRBJ2-1
TGTGCCACCAGCAGAGGCCCCCGGGAGCCCCAGCATTTT,CATSRGPREPQHF,TRBV15,-,13,-,TRBJ1-5
TGCGCCAGCAGCTTGGAAGACAGGGGATTAGGAGGTGGCTACACCTTC,CASSLEDRGLGGGYTF,TRBV5-1,TRBD1,16,-,TRBJ1-2
TGCGCCAGCAGCTCCCGGGCGGGGTTCAACGAGCAGTACTTC,CASSSRAGFNEQYF,TRBV5-1,-,14,once,TRBJ2-7
TGTGCCAGCAGGGACAGGCTTAACACCGGGGAGCTGTTTTTT,CASRDRLNTGELFF,TRBV6-6,TRBD1,14,-,TRBJ2-2
TGTGCCAGCAGCTTGGTAAGCGGGAGCTACGAGCAGTACTTC,CASSLVSGSYEQYF,TRBV5-4,TRBD2,14,-,TRBJ2-7
TGTGCCAGCAGTGAGGGGCTAGCGGGAATTGACGAGCAGTACTTC,CASSEGLAGIDEQYF,TRBV2,TRBD2,15,-,TRBJ2-7
TGTGCCAGCAGCAATCAACCTAGAACTGAAGCTTTCTTT,CASSNQPRTEAFF,TRBV9,-,13,-,TRBJ1-1
TGTGCCAGCAGCGGGGGGGGCGGGACTTTGGATACGCAGTATTTT,CASSGGGGTLDTQYF,TRBV2,TRBD2,15,-,TRBJ2-3
TGTGCCAGCAGTTCGGGGGTAAGAACGCAGTATTTT,CASSSGVRTQYF,TRBV28,-,12,few,TRBJ2-3
TGTGCCAGCATTAATACAAGACAGGGACCTTTTGGCGGCTACACCTTC,CASINTRQGPFGGYTF,TRBV28,TRBD1,16,-,TRBJ1-2
TGTGCCAGCAGAAGGGCAGGGGGCTATGGCTACACCTTC,CASRRAGGYGYTF,TRBV27,TRBD1,13,-,TRBJ1-2
TGTGCCAGCAGTTCCTTCATGGGCGGGGGCAATCAGCCCCAGCATTTT,CASSSFMGGGNQPQHF,TRBV27,-,16,-,TRBJ1-5